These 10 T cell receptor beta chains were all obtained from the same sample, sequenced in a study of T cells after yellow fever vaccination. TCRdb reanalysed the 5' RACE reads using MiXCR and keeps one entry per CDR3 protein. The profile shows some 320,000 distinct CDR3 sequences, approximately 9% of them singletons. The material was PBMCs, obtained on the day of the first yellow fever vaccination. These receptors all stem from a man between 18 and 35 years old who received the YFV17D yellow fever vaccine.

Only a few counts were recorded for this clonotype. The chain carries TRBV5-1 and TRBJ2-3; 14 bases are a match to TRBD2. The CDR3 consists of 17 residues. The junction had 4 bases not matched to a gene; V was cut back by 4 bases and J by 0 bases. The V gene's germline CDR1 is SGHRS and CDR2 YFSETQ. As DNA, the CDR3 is TGCGCCAGCAGCATAGGGACTAGCGGGGGAAGCACAGATACGCAGTATTTT. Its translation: CASSIGTSGGSTDTQYF.

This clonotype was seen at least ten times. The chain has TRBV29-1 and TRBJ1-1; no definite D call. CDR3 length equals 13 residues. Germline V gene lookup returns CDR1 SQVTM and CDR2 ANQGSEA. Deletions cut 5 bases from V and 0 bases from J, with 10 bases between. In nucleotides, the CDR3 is TGCAGCGTTCAGGACTCCATGAACACTGAAGCTTTCTTT. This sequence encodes CSVQDSMNTEAFF. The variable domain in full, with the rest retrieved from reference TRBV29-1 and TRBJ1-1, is SAVISQKPSRDICQRGTSLTIQCQVDSQVTMMFWYRQQPGQSLTLIATANQGSEATYESGFVIDKFPISRPNLTFSTLTVSNMSPEDSSIYLCSVQDSMNTEAFFGQGTRLTVV.

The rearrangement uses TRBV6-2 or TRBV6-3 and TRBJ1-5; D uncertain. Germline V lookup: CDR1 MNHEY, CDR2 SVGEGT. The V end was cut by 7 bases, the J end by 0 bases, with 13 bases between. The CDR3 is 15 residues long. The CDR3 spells CASTYNSDSNQPQHF. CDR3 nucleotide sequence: TGTGCCAGCACCTACAACAGCGATAGCAATCAGCCCCAGCATTTT.

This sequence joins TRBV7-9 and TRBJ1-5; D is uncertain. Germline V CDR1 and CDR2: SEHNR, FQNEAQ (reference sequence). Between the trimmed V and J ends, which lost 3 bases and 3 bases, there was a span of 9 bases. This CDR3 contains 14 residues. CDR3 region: CASSFSGFNQPQHF. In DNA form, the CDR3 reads TGTGCCAGCAGCTTCTCTGGATTCAATCAGCCCCAGCATTTT.

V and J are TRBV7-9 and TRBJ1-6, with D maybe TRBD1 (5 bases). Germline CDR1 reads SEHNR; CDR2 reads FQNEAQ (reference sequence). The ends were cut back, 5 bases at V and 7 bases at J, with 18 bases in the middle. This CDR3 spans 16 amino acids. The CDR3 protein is CASSPGRGLGNSPLHF. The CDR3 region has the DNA TGTGCCAGCAGCCCGGGGAGGGGCCTGGGAAATTCACCCCTCCACTTT. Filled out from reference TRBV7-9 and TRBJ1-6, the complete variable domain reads DTGVSQNPRHKITKRGQNVTFRCDPISEHNRLYWYRQTLGQGPEFLTYFQNEAQLEKSRLLSDRFSAERPKGSFSTLEIQRTEQGDSAMYLCASSPGRGLGNSPLHFGNGTRLTVT.

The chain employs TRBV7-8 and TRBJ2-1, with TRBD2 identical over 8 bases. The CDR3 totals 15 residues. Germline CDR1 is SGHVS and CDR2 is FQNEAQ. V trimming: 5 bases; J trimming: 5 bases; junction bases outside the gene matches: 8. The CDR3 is CASSIQAGVDNEQFF. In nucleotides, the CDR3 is TGTGCCAGCAGCATCCAAGCGGGGGTAGACAATGAGCAGTTCTTC. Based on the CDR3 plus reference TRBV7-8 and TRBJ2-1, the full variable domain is GAGVSQSPRYKVAKRGQDVALRCDPISGHVSLFWYQQALGQGPEFLTYFQNEAQLDKSGLPSDRFFAERPEGSVSTLKIQRTQQEDSAVYLCASSIQAGVDNEQFFGPGTRLTVL.

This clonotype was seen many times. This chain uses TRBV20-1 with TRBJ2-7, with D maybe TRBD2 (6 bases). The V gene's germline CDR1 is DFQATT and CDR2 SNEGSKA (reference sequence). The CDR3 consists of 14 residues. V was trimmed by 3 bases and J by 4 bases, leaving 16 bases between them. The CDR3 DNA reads TGCAGTGCTAGTCGGGGGACGGACAATTACGAGCAGTACTTC. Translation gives CSASRGTDNYEQYF.

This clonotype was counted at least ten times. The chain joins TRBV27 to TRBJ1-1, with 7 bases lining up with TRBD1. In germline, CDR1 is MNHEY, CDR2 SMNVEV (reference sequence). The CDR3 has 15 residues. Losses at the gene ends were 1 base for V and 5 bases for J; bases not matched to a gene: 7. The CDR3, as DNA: TGTGCCAGCAGTTTATTTACAGGGGTGGAAACTGAAGCTTTCTTT. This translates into CASSLFTGVETEAFF.

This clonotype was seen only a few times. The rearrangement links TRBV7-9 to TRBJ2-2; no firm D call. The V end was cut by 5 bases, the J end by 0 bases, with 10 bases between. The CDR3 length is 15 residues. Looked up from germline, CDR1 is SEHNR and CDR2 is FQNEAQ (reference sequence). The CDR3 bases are TGTGCCAGCAGCCTCGTTGGCGCGAACACCGGGGAGCTGTTTTTT. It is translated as CASSLVGANTGELFF.

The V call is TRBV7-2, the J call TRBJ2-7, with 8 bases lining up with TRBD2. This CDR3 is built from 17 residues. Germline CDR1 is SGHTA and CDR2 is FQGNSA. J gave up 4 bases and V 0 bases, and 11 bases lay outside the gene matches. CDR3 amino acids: CASSLALSGGLTYEQYF. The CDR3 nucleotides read TGTGCCAGCAGCTTAGCCCTAAGCGGGGGCCTTACATACGAGCAGTACTTC.